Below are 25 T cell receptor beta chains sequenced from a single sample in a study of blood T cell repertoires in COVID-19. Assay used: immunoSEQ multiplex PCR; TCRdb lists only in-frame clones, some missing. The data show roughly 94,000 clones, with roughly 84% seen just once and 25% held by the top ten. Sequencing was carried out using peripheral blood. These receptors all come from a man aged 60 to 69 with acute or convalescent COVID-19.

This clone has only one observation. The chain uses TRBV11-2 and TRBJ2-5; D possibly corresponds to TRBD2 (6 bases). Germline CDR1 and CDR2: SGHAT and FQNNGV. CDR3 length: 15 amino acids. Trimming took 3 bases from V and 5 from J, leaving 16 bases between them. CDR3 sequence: CASSFGAGGRETQYF. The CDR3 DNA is TGTGCCAGCAGCTTCGGAGCGGGTGGAAGGGAGACCCAGTACTTC. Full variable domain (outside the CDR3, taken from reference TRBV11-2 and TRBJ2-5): EAGVAQSPRYKIIEKRQSVAFWCNPISGHATLYWYQQILGQGPKLLIQFQNNGVVDDSQLPKDRFSAERLKGVDSTLKIQPAKLEDSAVYLCASSFGAGGRETQYFGPGTRLLVL.

The CDR3 sequence is CASSYSRATNEKLFF. The CDR3 DNA is TGTGCCAGCAGTTACTCCCGGGCAACTAATGAAAAACTGTTTTTT. V usage is TRBV6-5 and J usage is TRBJ1-4; D is ambiguous. V was trimmed by 0 bases and J by 0 bases, leaving 5 bases between them. Germline V gene lookup returns CDR1 MNHEY and CDR2 SVGAGI. The CDR3 totals 15 residues.

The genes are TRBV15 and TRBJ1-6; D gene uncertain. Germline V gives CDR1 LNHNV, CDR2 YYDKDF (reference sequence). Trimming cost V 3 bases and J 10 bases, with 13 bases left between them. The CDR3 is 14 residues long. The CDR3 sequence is CATSSTGGISPLHF. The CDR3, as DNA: TGTGCCACCAGCAGTACGGGAGGCATCTCACCCCTCCACTTT.

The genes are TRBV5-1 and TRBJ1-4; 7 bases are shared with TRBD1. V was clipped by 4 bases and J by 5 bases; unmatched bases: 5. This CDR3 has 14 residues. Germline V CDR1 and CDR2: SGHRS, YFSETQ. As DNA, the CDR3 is TGCGCCAGCAGCCCCGGGACAGCAAATGAAAAACTGTTTTTT. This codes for CASSPGTANEKLFF.

CDR3 nucleotide sequence: TGCGCCAGCAGCTTAACACTAAGCTCAACAGATACGCAGTATTTT. It specifies CASSLTLSSTDTQYF. The rearrangement links TRBV5-1 to TRBJ2-3; D remains ambiguous. V was shortened by 2 bases and J by 3 bases, with 13 bases between the two germline ends. Germline V gene sequence: CDR1 SGHRS, CDR2 YFSETQ. CDR3 size: 15 residues. Full variable domain (rest looked up from reference TRBV5-1 and TRBJ2-3): KAGVTQTPRYLIKTRGQQVTLSCSPISGHRSVSWYQQTPGQGLQFLFEYFSETQRNKGNFPGRFSGRQFSNSRSEMNVSTLELGDSALYLCASSLTLSSTDTQYFGPGTRLTVL.

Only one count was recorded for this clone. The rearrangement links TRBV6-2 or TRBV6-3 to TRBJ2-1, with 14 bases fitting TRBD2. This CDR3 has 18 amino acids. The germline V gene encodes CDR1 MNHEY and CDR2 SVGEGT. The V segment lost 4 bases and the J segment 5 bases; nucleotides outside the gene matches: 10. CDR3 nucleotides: TGTGCCAGCAGTTCGAACCTCCCGGGACTAGCGGGGGACAATGAGCAGTTCTTC. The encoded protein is CASSSNLPGLAGDNEQFF.

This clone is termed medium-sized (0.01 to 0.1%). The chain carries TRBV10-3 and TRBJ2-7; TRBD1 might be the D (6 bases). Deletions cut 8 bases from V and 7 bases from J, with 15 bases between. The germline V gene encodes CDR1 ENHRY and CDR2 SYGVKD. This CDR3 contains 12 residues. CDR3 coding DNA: TGTGCCATCTCTGGACAGCCCTCGGAGCAGTACTTC. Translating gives CAISGQPSEQYF.

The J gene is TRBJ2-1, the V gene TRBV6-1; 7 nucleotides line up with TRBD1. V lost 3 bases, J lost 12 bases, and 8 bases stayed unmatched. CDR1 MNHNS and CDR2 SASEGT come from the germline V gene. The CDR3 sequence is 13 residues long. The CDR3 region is CASSDYMDRTQFF. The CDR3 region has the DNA TGTGCCAGCAGTGATTACATGGACAGGACGCAGTTCTTC.

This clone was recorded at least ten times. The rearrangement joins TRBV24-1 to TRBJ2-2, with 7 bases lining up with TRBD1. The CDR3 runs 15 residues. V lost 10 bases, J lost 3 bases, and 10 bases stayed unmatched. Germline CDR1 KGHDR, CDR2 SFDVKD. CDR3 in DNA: TGTGCCACTGCCCCGGACAGGTTCTACACCGGGGAGCTGTTTTTT. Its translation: CATAPDRFYTGELFF.

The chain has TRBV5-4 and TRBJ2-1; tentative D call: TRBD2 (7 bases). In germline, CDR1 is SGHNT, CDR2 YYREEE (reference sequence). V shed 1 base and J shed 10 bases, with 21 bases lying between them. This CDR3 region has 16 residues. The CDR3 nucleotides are TGTGCCAGCAGCTTGAACCGGGGGGCTTCCCGAATCGAGCAGTTCTTC. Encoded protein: CASSLNRGASRIEQFF.

DNA for the CDR3: TGTGCCAGTAGGCGGGCAGCAACCTACGAGCAGTACTTC. Translating it yields CASRRAATYEQYF. This chain uses TRBV19 with TRBJ2-7; the D gene is possibly TRBD2 (5 bases). This CDR3 has 13 residues. The V and J ends lost 6 bases and 2 bases respectively, with 11 bases between them. Germline-derived CDR1 and CDR2 are LNHDA and SQIVND (reference sequence). Supplemented by reference TRBV19 and TRBJ2-7, the full variable domain reads DGGITQSPKYLFRKEGQNVTLSCEQNLNHDAMYWYRQDPGQGLRLIYYSQIVNDFQKGDIAEGYSVSREKKESFPLTVTSAQKNPTAFYLCASRRAATYEQYFGPGTRLTVT.

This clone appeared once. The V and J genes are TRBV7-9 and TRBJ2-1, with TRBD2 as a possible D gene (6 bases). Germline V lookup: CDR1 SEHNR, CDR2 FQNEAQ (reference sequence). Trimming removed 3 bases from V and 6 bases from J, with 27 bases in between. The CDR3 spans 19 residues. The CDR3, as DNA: TGTGCCAGCAGCTTTATATATGTTGCGGGGACGGACTCTCTCAATGAGCAGTTCTTC. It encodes CASSFIYVAGTDSLNEQFF.

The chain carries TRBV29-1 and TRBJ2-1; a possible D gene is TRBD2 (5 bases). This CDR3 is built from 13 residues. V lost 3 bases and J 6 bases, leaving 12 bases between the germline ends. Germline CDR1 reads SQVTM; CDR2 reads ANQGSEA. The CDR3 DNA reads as TGCAGCGTTGAGGGTGTTCGGGGCAATGAGCAGTTCTTC. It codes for CSVEGVRGNEQFF.

CDR3 amino acids: CASRKNDRDSNQPQHF. The CDR3 DNA reads as TGTGCCAGCAGGAAAAACGACAGGGATAGCAATCAGCCCCAGCATTTT. This chain uses TRBV5-5 with TRBJ1-5; 7 bases line up with TRBD1. With 5 bases clipped from V and 0 bases from J, the junction kept 8 bases outside the gene matches. The CDR3 has 16 amino acids. The germline CDR1 and CDR2 sequences are SGHKS and YYEKEE (reference sequence).

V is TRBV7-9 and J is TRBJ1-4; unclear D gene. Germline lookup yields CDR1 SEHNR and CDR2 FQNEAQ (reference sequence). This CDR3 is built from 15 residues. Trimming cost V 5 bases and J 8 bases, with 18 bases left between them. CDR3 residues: CASSASTRRGEKLFF. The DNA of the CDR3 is TGTGCCAGCAGCGCTTCGACACGTCGTGGAGAAAAACTGTTTTTT.

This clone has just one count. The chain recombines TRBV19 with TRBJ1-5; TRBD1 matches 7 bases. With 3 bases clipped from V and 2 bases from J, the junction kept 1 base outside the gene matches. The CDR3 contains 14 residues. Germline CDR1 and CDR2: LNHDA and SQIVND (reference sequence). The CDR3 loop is CASSMQGGNQPQHF. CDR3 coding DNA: TGTGCCAGTAGTATGCAGGGGGGCAATCAGCCCCAGCATTTT.

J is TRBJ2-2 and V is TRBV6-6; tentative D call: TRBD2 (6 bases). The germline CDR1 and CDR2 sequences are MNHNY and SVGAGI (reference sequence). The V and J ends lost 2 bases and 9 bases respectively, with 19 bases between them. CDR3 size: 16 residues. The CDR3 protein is CASSYTGGKQAWELFF. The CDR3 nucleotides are TGTGCCAGCAGTTACACCGGGGGAAAACAAGCTTGGGAGCTGTTTTTT.

The CDR3 nucleotides are TGTGCCAGCAGCAGGGGGCCAAACTATGGCTACACCTTC. Residues: CASSRGPNYGYTF. The chain has TRBV28 and TRBJ1-2, with 8 bases fitting TRBD1. Germline trimming cut 6 bases from V and 2 bases from J; bases unmatched to any gene: 2. CDR3 size: 13 residues. Germline values: CDR1 MDHEN, CDR2 SYDVKM.

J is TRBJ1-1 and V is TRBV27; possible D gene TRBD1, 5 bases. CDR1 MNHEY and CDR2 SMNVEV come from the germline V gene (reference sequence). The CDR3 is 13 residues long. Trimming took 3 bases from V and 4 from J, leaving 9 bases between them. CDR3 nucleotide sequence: TGTGCCAGCAGTTTTTCAGGGATCACTGAAGCTTTCTTT. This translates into CASSFSGITEAFF.

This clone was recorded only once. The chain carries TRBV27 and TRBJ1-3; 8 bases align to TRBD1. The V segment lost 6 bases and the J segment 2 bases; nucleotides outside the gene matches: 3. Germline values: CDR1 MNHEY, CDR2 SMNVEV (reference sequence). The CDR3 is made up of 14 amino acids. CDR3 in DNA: TGTGCCAGCAGAGCGACAGGGGCTGGAAACACCATATATTTT. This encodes CASRATGAGNTIYF.

CDR3 loop: CASSDRDGYTF. In DNA, the CDR3 is TGTGCCAGCAGCGACAGGGATGGCTACACCTTC. The rearrangement joins TRBV27 to TRBJ1-2; 7 bases are a match to TRBD1. Trimming removed 6 bases from V and 6 bases from J; junction bases left unmatched: 1. The germline V gene has CDR1 MNHEY and CDR2 SMNVEV (reference sequence). This CDR3 is 11 amino acids long.

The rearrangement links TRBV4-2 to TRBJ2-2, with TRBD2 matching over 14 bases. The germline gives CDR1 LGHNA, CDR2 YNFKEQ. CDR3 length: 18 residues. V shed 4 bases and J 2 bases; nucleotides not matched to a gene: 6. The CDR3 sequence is CASSRATSGGGNTGELFF. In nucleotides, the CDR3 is TGTGCCAGCAGCCGCGCGACTAGCGGGGGGGGAAACACCGGGGAGCTGTTTTTT.

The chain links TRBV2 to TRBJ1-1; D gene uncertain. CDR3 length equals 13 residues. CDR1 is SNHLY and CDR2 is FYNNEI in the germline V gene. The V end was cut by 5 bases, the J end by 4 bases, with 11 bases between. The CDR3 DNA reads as TGTGCCAGCAGTACGTTCCCGAGCACTGAAGCTTTCTTT. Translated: CASSTFPSTEAFF.

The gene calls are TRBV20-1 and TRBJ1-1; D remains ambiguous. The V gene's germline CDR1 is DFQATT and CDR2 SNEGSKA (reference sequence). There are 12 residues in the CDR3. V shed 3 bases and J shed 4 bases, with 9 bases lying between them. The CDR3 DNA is TGCAGTGCTAGTCAGAAGTTCACTGAAGCTTTCTTT. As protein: CSASQKFTEAFF.

The CDR3 coding sequence is TGTGCCAGCTCACCTTTTGGCCCATCGAGGAATTCACCCCTCCACTTT. Translating it yields CASSPFGPSRNSPLHF. The chain has TRBV18 and TRBJ1-6; D not resolved. CDR3 size: 16 residues. Germline V gene lookup returns CDR1 KGHSH and CDR2 LQKENI. V gave up 3 bases and J gave up 7 bases, with 16 bases separating them.